The text below deals with one T cell receptor beta chain. What it binds is not known. These data belong to a study of OX40 agonist ivuxolimab in advanced cancers. At the level of the study: The dose of intravenous ivuxolimab that patients received every 2 weeks ranged from 0.01 to 10 mg/kg. Checkpoint inhibitors had been given previously to approximately 40% of patients.

CDR1 is MGHDK and CDR2 is SYGVNS in the germline V gene. V shed 1 base, J shed 6 bases, and the junction held 6 bases outside the gene matches. The CDR3 spans 16 residues. Sequencing was performed with immunoSEQ multiplex PCR; in TCRdb, only in-frame clones are kept and a portion is missing. This sample yields about 26,000 clones, of which 88% are seen a single time; around a fifth belongs to the top ten. Regarding the study as a whole: Compared with CD4+, CD8+ T cells on average had more expanded clones. Clonal expansion by week 6 occurred in CD4+ and CD8+ blood T cells (at 0.1 to 3.0 mg/kg).

Sequencing was performed on CD4+ or CD8+ T cells sorted from blood, taken in a trial of the OX40 agonist ivuxolimab. The sequence was collected from an adult with an advanced solid tumor such as melanoma, head and neck, liver or kidney cancer. The genes are TRBV25-1 and TRBJ1-5; TRBD1 aligns across 10 bases. CDR3 residues: CASSESGTGAAQPQHF. The DNA for the CDR3 is TGTGCCAGCAGTGAATCCGGGACAGGGGCGGCTCAGCCCCAGCATTTT.